The 17 T cell receptor beta chains reported below all come from one sample, sequenced in a study of blood T cell repertoires in COVID-19. This table comes from immunoSEQ multiplex PCR, and its TCRdb copy is limited to in-frame clones, with some not included. The table shows about 170,000 clones, with around nine tenths occurring only once. The material sequenced was peripheral blood. The receptors derive from a man aged 65 to 85 with acute or convalescent COVID-19.

The chain joins TRBV5-6 to TRBJ1-6; no firm D call. The CDR3 length is 14 residues. Germline V gene sequence: CDR1 SGHDT, CDR2 YYEEEE. Trimming stripped 0 bases from V and 6 bases from J, with 7 bases between. The CDR3 DNA follows: TGTGCCAGCAGCTTGGGCAGAATTAATTCACCCCTCCACTTT. Translating gives CASSLGRINSPLHF.

The chain couples TRBV19 to TRBJ2-5; a weak D match, TRBD1 (5 bases). Looked up from germline, CDR1 is LNHDA and CDR2 is SQIVND (reference sequence). V was pared by 7 bases and J by 4 bases, with 10 bases between. CDR3 length: 12 residues. The CDR3 DNA is TGTGCCAGTAACCATAGGGGAGAGACCCAGTACTTC. This encodes CASNHRGETQYF. Full variable domain (missing parts from reference TRBV19 and TRBJ2-5): DGGITQSPKYLFRKEGQNVTLSCEQNLNHDAMYWYRQDPGQGLRLIYYSQIVNDFQKGDIAEGYSVSREKKESFPLTVTSAQKNPTAFYLCASNHRGETQYFGPGTRLLVL.

The V and J genes are TRBV27 and TRBJ2-1, with TRBD1 as a possible D gene (6 bases). Germline CDR1 and CDR2: MNHEY and SMNVEV (reference sequence). The CDR3 covers 15 residues. V was cut by 4 bases and J by 8 bases, with 18 bases left in between. The DNA for the CDR3 is TGTGCCAGCAGTTACAGGGACGCGGTATCGGATGAGCAGTTCTTC. It translates to CASSYRDAVSDEQFF.

The genes are TRBV4-3 and TRBJ2-7; possible D gene TRBD1, 6 bases. This CDR3 has 15 amino acids. V was shortened by 0 bases and J by 1 base, with 10 bases between the two germline ends. CDR1 and CDR2 (germline): LGHNA, YSLEER. The CDR3 sequence: CASSQDFTGSYEQYF. The CDR3 DNA follows: TGCGCCAGCAGCCAAGATTTTACAGGGTCCTACGAGCAGTACTTC.

This clone was detected only once. The chain recombines TRBV24-1 with TRBJ1-5; D is possibly TRBD1 (6 bases). Trimming cost V 10 bases and J 5 bases, with 17 bases left between them. The CDR3 is made up of 14 amino acids. Germline values: CDR1 KGHDR, CDR2 SFDVKD. As DNA, the CDR3 is TGTGCCACGGCTTTACGGGGGGGCGATCAGCCCCAGCATTTT. Residues: CATALRGGDQPQHF.

The chain links TRBV6-5 to TRBJ1-6; TRBD1 matches at 10 bases. The V gene end was trimmed by 6 bases and the J gene end by 8 bases; junction bases not matched to a gene: 1. Germline CDR1 and CDR2: MNHEY and SVGAGI. The CDR3 has 13 residues. The CDR3 DNA is TGTGCCAGCAGGGGGACAGGGGATTCACCCCTCCACTTT. It yields the protein CASRGTGDSPLHF.

The chain uses TRBV7-2 and TRBJ1-6, with D hard to call. The CDR3 has 14 residues. Trimming removed 5 bases at V and 7 bases at J, with 12 bases between. The V gene's germline CDR1 is SGHTA and CDR2 FQGNSA. The CDR3 protein is CASSPRAQNSPLHF. The CDR3 coding sequence is TGTGCCAGCAGCCCGAGGGCCCAAAATTCACCCCTCCACTTT.

CDR3 protein: CAGSTSGIFNEQFF. The CDR3 DNA is TGTGCCGGATCGACTAGCGGGATATTCAATGAGCAGTTCTTC. The chain recombines TRBV2 with TRBJ2-1; TRBD2 matches 11 bases. Germline V CDR1 and CDR2: SNHLY, FYNNEI. Losses at the gene ends were 11 bases for V and 6 bases for J; bases not matched to a gene: 9. CDR3 size: 14 residues.

This chain uses TRBV7-9 with TRBJ1-1; TRBD1 might be the D (5 bases). Deletions cut 5 bases from V and 1 base from J, with 11 bases between. The germline CDR1 and CDR2 sequences are SEHNR and FQNEAQ (reference sequence). The CDR3 contains 14 residues. CDR3 loop: CASSPGQRNTEAFF. DNA of the CDR3: TGTGCCAGCAGCCCCGGACAAAGGAACACTGAAGCTTTCTTT. The whole variable domain, remainder taken from reference TRBV7-9 and TRBJ1-1, is DTGVSQNPRHKITKRGQNVTFRCDPISEHNRLYWYRQTLGQGPEFLTYFQNEAQLEKSRLLSDRFSAERPKGSFSTLEIQRTEQGDSAMYLCASSPGQRNTEAFFGQGTRLTVV.

V and J are TRBV7-9 and TRBJ1-2, with D maybe TRBD1 (6 bases). Germline-derived CDR1 and CDR2 are SEHNR and FQNEAQ (reference sequence). The CDR3 consists of 12 residues. The V gene lost 5 bases and the J gene lost 4 bases, with 8 bases spanning the gap. CDR3 protein: CASSRGSYGYTF. The DNA of the CDR3 is TGTGCCAGCAGCAGGGGGAGCTATGGCTACACCTTC.

The V gene is TRBV4-2, the J gene TRBJ2-5, with 7 nucleotides matching TRBD2. The CDR3 extends over 16 amino acids. V shed 0 bases and J 2 bases; nucleotides not matched to a gene: 6. The germline CDR1 and CDR2 sequences are LGHNA and YNFKEQ. The CDR3 region has the DNA TGTGCCAGCAGCCAAGATCGCCGGGGGGAGCAAGAGACCCAGTACTTC. Translation gives CASSQDRRGEQETQYF.

The chain combines TRBV28 with TRBJ2-7, with 10 nucleotides matching TRBD1. Germline V gene sequence: CDR1 MDHEN, CDR2 SYDVKM. The CDR3 has 15 residues. V lost 6 bases to trimming and J lost 5 bases; unmatched junction nucleotides: 10. CDR3 in amino acids: CASRPGQGRIHEQYF. The CDR3 bases are TGTGCCAGCAGACCGGGACAGGGGAGAATCCACGAGCAGTACTTC. Based on the CDR3 plus reference TRBV28 and TRBJ2-7, the full variable domain is DVKVTQSSRYLVKRTGEKVFLECVQDMDHENMFWYRQDPGLGLRLIYFSYDVKMKEKGDIPEGYSVSREKKERFSLILESASTNQTSMYLCASRPGQGRIHEQYFGPGTRLTVT.

The genes are TRBV5-1 and TRBJ2-5, with 8 bases fitting TRBD2. Per germline, CDR1 SGHRS and CDR2 YFSETQ. The CDR3 length is 15 residues. V lost 4 bases, J lost 5 bases, and 10 bases stayed unmatched. CDR3 loop: CASSELRGAAETQYF. The CDR3 nucleotides read TGCGCCAGCAGCGAACTGCGGGGGGCTGCCGAGACCCAGTACTTC.

The chain combines TRBV6-5 with TRBJ1-6; D gene ambiguous. The CDR3 runs 14 residues. Between the trimmed V and J ends, which lost 2 bases and 7 bases, there was a span of 9 bases. Germline values: CDR1 MNHEY, CDR2 SVGAGI. CDR3 residues: CASSYRRLNSPLHF. The CDR3, as DNA: TGTGCCAGCAGTTACAGGCGGTTGAATTCACCCCTCCACTTT.

This clone was counted once. The chain combines TRBV7-9 with TRBJ1-4; 7 bases are a match to TRBD1. V gave up 4 bases and J gave up 5 bases; unmatched junction bases: 7. The CDR3 is made up of 15 amino acids. Germline loops: CDR1 SEHNR, CDR2 FQNEAQ (reference sequence). The CDR3 reads CASSWGDSSNEKLFF. In DNA form, the CDR3 reads TGTGCCAGCAGCTGGGGGGACAGTTCGAATGAAAAACTGTTTTTT.

The chain is built from TRBV5-1 and TRBJ2-5; the D is unclear. This CDR3 has 11 residues. Looked up from germline, CDR1 is SGHRS and CDR2 is YFSETQ. V lost 4 bases and J 2 bases, leaving 3 bases between the germline ends. The DNA of the CDR3 is TGCGCCAGCAGCATACAAGAGACCCAGTACTTC. It yields the protein CASSIQETQYF.

The chain recombines TRBV28 with TRBJ2-2; no clear D. Deletions cut 7 bases from V and 6 bases from J, with 18 bases between. The length of the CDR3 is 15 residues. CDR1 and CDR2 from the germline V gene are MDHEN and SYDVKM. The CDR3 sequence: CASKFLGPTAGELFF. Here the CDR3 DNA reads TGTGCCAGCAAATTTCTAGGCCCCACCGCCGGGGAGCTGTTTTTT.